The rows below give T cell receptor beta chains drawn from one sample of a study of shared clonotypes between healthy human individuals. Repertoires were generated with immunoSEQ multiplex PCR, while TCRdb's copy carries only in-frame clones and drops some. Seen here are 2,500,000 or so clones, about 90% observed once, and the top ten hold around 0.38%. Sequenced material: naive CD4+ T cells from PBMCs. All receptors derive from a man younger than 30 in good health. Some clones in this sample may be carry-over from other donors' samples. The CDR3 runs from the conserved cysteine through the conserved F or W. A D gene is named only where the DNA matches it firmly. Size values are once, few and many counts, or a class for expanded clones, and some rows have none.

abundance	v_gene	j_gene	d_gene	CDR3aa	CDR3nt
.	TRBV7-2	TRBJ2-7	TRBD2	CASSTLASEQYF	TGTGCCAGCAGTACACTAGCGAGCGAGCAGTACTTC
.	TRBV5-1	TRBJ2-2	.	CASSMFLSTGELFF	TGCGCCAGCAGCATGTTTTTATCCACCGGGGAGCTGTTTTTT
.	TRBV29-1	TRBJ1-2	.	CSVDPGLSYGYTF	TGCAGCGTTGATCCCGGGCTTAGCTATGGCTACACCTTC
.	TRBV27	TRBJ1-1	.	CASSQGFEAFF	TGTGCCAGCAGCCAAGGTTTCGAAGCTTTCTTT
once	TRBV7-9	TRBJ2-5	.	CASGFGTPMETQYF	TGTGCCAGCGGCTTCGGGACCCCGATGGAGACCCAGTACTTC
.	TRBV6-5	TRBJ1-2	.	CASRGPNYGYTF	TGTGCCAGCAGGGGGCCTAACTATGGCTACACCTTC
.	TRBV29-1	TRBJ2-5	TRBD2	CSVGGTGSKTQYF	TGCAGCGTGGGGGGGACGGGGAGCAAGACCCAGTACTTC
.	TRBV7-2	TRBJ1-4	.	CASSSGEGRHEKLFF	TGTGCCAGCAGCTCGGGGGAGGGGAGGCATGAAAAACTGTTTTTT
.	TRBV9	TRBJ2-2	.	CASRPWGSGELFF	TGTGCCAGCAGGCCTTGGGGGTCCGGGGAGCTGTTTTTT
.	TRBV5-1	TRBJ1-1	.	CASSLDLGGNTEAFF	TGCGCCAGCAGCTTGGACCTGGGGGGGAACACTGAAGCTTTCTTT
once	TRBV10-2	TRBJ2-1	TRBD2	CASSPYPTTSGFYNEQFF	TGCGCCAGCAGTCCTTACCCTACGACTAGCGGGTTCTACAATGAGCAGTTCTTC
once	TRBV6-5	TRBJ2-2	.	CASSYSDIPGGELFF	TGTGCCAGCAGTTACTCCGACATTCCTGGTGGGGAGCTGTTTTTT
.	TRBV9	TRBJ1-4	.	CASSVGGARSNEKLFF	TGTGCCAGCAGCGTAGGGGGGGCGCGTAGTAATGAAAAACTGTTTTTT
.	TRBV2	TRBJ2-3	TRBD2	CASTASGRASTDTQYF	TGTGCCAGCACCGCTAGCGGGAGGGCCAGCACAGATACGCAGTATTTT
few	TRBV11-2	TRBJ1-3	.	CASSLGDAPRINTIYF	TGTGCCAGCAGCTTAGGGGACGCGCCCCGAATAAACACCATATATTTT
.	TRBV19	TRBJ2-7	.	CASSISPGSSYEQYF	TGTGCCAGTAGTATATCTCCAGGGAGCTCCTACGAGCAGTACTTC
once	TRBV29-1	TRBJ1-2	TRBD1	CSVEMGLGTGGNYGYTF	TGCAGCGTTGAAATGGGGTTGGGGACAGGCGGGAACTATGGCTACACCTTC
.	TRBV7-3	TRBJ1-3	TRBD1	CASSPRQGAGNTIYF	TGTGCCAGCAGCCCCAGACAGGGGGCAGGAAACACCATATATTTT
.	TRBV9	TRBJ2-4	TRBD2	CASSVGRASGLNIQYF	TGTGCCAGCAGCGTAGGACGGGCTAGCGGGCTGAACATTCAGTACTTC
.	TRBV5-6	TRBJ2-1	TRBD1	CASSPINRGSYNEQFF	TGTGCCAGCAGCCCGATTAACAGGGGCTCCTACAATGAGCAGTTCTTC
.	TRBV2	TRBJ1-4	.	CASRGTGLSREKLFF	TGTGCCAGCAGGGGCACAGGCCTCTCAAGGGAAAAACTGTTTTTT
.	TRBV29-1	TRBJ1-1	TRBD1	CSVEGAGGYNTEAFF	TGCAGCGTTGAGGGGGCAGGGGGCTATAACACTGAAGCTTTCTTT
few	TRBV2	TRBJ2-1	TRBD2	CASSSERERRFF	TGTGCCAGCAGTTCTGAGCGGGAGAGGCGGTTCTTC
.	TRBV28	TRBJ1-4	.	CASTLLGAEKLFF	TGTGCCAGCACCCTACTCGGGGCTGAAAAACTGTTTTTT
.	TRBV7-3	TRBJ2-3	.	CASSLFAGASTDTQYF	TGTGCCAGCAGCTTATTTGCGGGGGCTAGCACAGATACGCAGTATTTT
.	TRBV7-2	TRBJ2-5	.	CASSLARGPLGETQYF	TGTGCCAGCAGCTTAGCGCGGGGACCCTTAGGGGAGACCCAGTACTTC
.	TRBV27	TRBJ2-5	.	CASSPLRETQYF	TGTGCCAGCAGTCCGCTGAGGGAGACCCAGTACTTC
.	TRBV6-6	TRBJ1-3	.	CASRTTGSGNTIYF	TGTGCCAGCAGGACTACAGGGTCAGGAAACACCATATATTTT
.	TRBV18	TRBJ2-5	.	CASSPGSQETQYF	TGTGCCAGCTCACCAGGCTCTCAGGAGACCCAGTACTTC
.	TRBV4-2	TRBJ2-5	.	CASSQDPAGRETQYF	TGTGCCAGCAGCCAAGATCCGGCGGGTAGGGAGACCCAGTACTTC
.	TRBV7-9	TRBJ1-1	.	CASSWDGNTEAFF	TGTGCCAGCAGCTGGGACGGCAACACTGAAGCTTTCTTT
.	TRBV7-3	TRBJ2-3	TRBD1	CASRIGTGTSTDTQYF	TGTGCCAGCAGGATCGGGACAGGAACTAGCACAGATACGCAGTATTTT
.	TRBV6-1	TRBJ1-1	TRBD1	CASLGTGGEGTFF	TGTGCCAGCCTCGGGACAGGGGGCGAAGGAACTTTCTTT
.	TRBV5-3	TRBJ2-3	TRBD1	CARSLQNRGSGTDTQYF	TGTGCCAGAAGCCTGCAAAACAGGGGGAGTGGCACAGATACGCAGTATTTT
.	TRBV9	TRBJ1-3	.	CASNPTDTIYF	TGTGCCAGCAACCCAACGGACACCATATATTTT
.	TRBV29-1	TRBJ2-3	.	CSGGPGTTGDTQYF	TGCAGCGGGGGGCCCGGGACTACCGGAGATACGCAGTATTTT
.	TRBV27	TRBJ2-5	.	CASSPRGTQETQYF	TGTGCCAGCAGTCCCCGCGGGACACAAGAGACCCAGTACTTC
.	TRBV15	TRBJ2-7	TRBD1	CATSRGAPGGYEQYF	TGTGCCACCAGCAGAGGAGCTCCAGGGGGCTACGAGCAGTACTTC
.	TRBV5-1	TRBJ2-1	.	CASSPESSYNEQFF	TGCGCCAGCAGCCCGGAGAGCTCCTACAATGAGCAGTTCTTC
.	TRBV9	TRBJ2-1	.	CASSVDPLAGQFF	TGTGCCAGCAGCGTAGATCCACTAGCCGGGCAGTTCTTC